A single TCR beta chain is shown here with its context. Among Cohort 3 donors, those recovered had two negative PCRs, clearance, or symptom resolution. Trimming at V came to 0 bases and at J to 4 bases, leaving 6 bases not matched to a gene. CDR3 length: 16 residues. Per the germline V gene, CDR1 is KGHDR and CDR2 is SFDVKD. The source of the sample is a study of blood T cell repertoires in COVID-19. Study as a whole: Italy, Spain and the United States were the sources of the convalescent and acute COVID-19 samples. Nucleic acid was either cDNA or gDNA, and it came from T cells, B-cell-depleted T cells, or PBMCs.

Authors' analysis steps: It was from reference gene primer amplification that nucleated cell counts were estimated. The method was immunoSEQ multiplex PCR; TCRdb's version includes in-frame clones alone and lacks a portion of them. From that table come the V and J calls and clone size; the DNA was used to work out D and trimming. The sample yields 490,000 or so clones, 80% to 90% seen once. The sequence was obtained from a woman aged 55-70 years who had recovered from COVID-19. The chain recombines TRBV24-1 with TRBJ1-1; 8 bases agree with TRBD1. The specimen was PBMCs or T cells enriched from blood (not recorded which). In nucleotides, the CDR3 is TGTGCCACCAGTGATTTGCCCGTCGACAGGGGCACTGAAGCTTTCTTT. Translation: CATSDLPVDRGTEAFF.